By sample share, the clone carrying this TCR beta chain is medium-sized (0.01 to 0.1%). Its target is not known. The CDR3 extends over 14 amino acids. V lost 1 base and J lost 6, with 10 bases in between. Germline-derived CDR1 and CDR2 are SGHVS and FNYEAQ. Naive CD4+ cells had CD25+ Tregs removed. After constant-region reverse-primer amplification, full-length variable regions underwent semi-nested PCR with Nested Universal Primer A. TCRdb itself ran the 5' RACE reads through MiXCR, one entry per CDR3 protein. This sample yields some 13,000 distinct CDR3 sequences, of which more than 20% are seen a single time; 3% belongs to the top ten. Whole-study results and caveats: Tumor Tregs overlapped most with tumor, then blood, naive CD4+ cells.

Material for sequencing was naive CD4+ T cells sorted from blood. Documented subset: naive CD4+ T cells, CD4+CD45RA+CD25-. The clonotype was recovered from a female donor with breast cancer. The V call is TRBV7-6, the J call TRBJ2-1; D gene uncertain. This CDR3 reads CASSLGPIFNEQFF. DNA for the CDR3: TGTGCCAGCAGCTTAGGCCCCATTTTCAATGAGCAGTTCTTC. Full variable domain (outside the CDR3, taken from reference TRBV7-6 and TRBJ2-1): GAGVSQSPRYKVTKRGQDVALRCDPISGHVSLYWYRQALGQGPEFLTYFNYEAQQDKSGLPNDRFSAERPEGSISTLTIQRTEQRDSAMYRCASSLGPIFNEQFFGPGTRLTVL.